The 17 T cell receptor beta chains given below trace back to one sample, sequenced in a study of immune evolution from preneoplasia to lung adenocarcinoma. TCRdb's table, derived via immunoSEQ multiplex PCR, lists solely in-frame clones and lacks some. Altogether about 5,500 clones are present, approximately 82% being singletons, with the ten largest covering under 5%. The material sequenced was FFPE adjacent normal lung tissue. The receptors derive from a person between 65 and 79 years old with lung adenocarcinoma.

The rearrangement joins TRBV7-9 to TRBJ2-4; TRBD2 aligns across 8 bases. The CDR3 length is 17 residues. Germline values: CDR1 SEHNR, CDR2 FQNEAQ (reference sequence). With 5 bases clipped from V and 1 base from J, the junction kept 10 bases outside the gene matches. The CDR3: CASSGESGGRAKNIQYF. CDR3 sequence (DNA): TGTGCCAGCAGCGGGGAGAGCGGGGGACGCGCCAAAAACATTCAGTACTTC.

Comments on this clone: The sample holds other DNA sequences that translate to the same CDR3. The genes are TRBV28 and TRBJ1-5; perhaps TRBD1 as D (5 bases). Trimming left V 5 bases short and J 7 bases short, with 9 bases between. This CDR3 has 12 residues. CDR1 is MDHEN, CDR2 SYDVKM, per germline. The CDR3 DNA reads as TGTGCCAGCAGTAGGGGCAGCCAGCCCCAGCATTTT. Amino acid sequence: CASSRGSQPQHF.

The rearrangement uses TRBV2 and TRBJ2-1; 9 bases fit TRBD1. V gave up 4 bases and J gave up 6 bases; unmatched junction bases: 7. Per the germline V gene, CDR1 is SNHLY and CDR2 is FYNNEI. The CDR3 runs 15 residues. This chain's CDR3 is CASSVDRGYFNEQFF. The CDR3 DNA reads TGTGCCAGCAGTGTAGACAGGGGGTACTTCAATGAGCAGTTCTTC.

This chain joins TRBV5-1 and TRBJ2-7; TRBD2 agrees at 13 bases. This CDR3 has 20 residues. Germline CDR1 is SGHRS and CDR2 is YFSETQ. The junction had 17 bases not matched to a gene; V was cut back by 5 bases and J by 0 bases. This CDR3 reads CASRVGELAGGNPISYEQYF. CDR3 bases: TGCGCCAGCAGGGTTGGTGAACTAGCGGGGGGGAACCCCATCTCCTACGAGCAGTACTTC.

CDR3 nucleotides: TGTGCCAGCAGCGTAGGCAATCAGCCCCAGCATTTT. The encoded protein is CASSVGNQPQHF. This chain connects TRBV9 to TRBJ1-5; D ambiguous. The ends were cut back, 0 bases at V and 2 bases at J, with 0 bases in the middle. Germline V gives CDR1 SGDLS, CDR2 YYNGEE. The CDR3 is made up of 12 amino acids.

The genes are TRBV19 and TRBJ1-5, with D perhaps matching TRBD1 (5 bases). The CDR3 extends over 14 amino acids. Germline loops: CDR1 LNHDA, CDR2 SQIVND (reference sequence). V lost 6 bases, J lost 5 bases, and 14 bases lay in between. The CDR3 region is CASRAVGGYQPQHF. CDR3 DNA sequence: TGTGCCAGTAGGGCTGTTGGGGGGTATCAGCCCCAGCATTTT.

In nucleotides, the CDR3 is TGTGCCAGCGGCTTAGGGGGAGACACTGAAGCTTTCTTT. Translation gives CASGLGGDTEAFF. The genes are TRBV25-1 and TRBJ1-1; maybe TRBD1 (6 bases). Germline assignment: CDR1 MGHDK and CDR2 SYGVNS. Deletions cut 8 bases from V and 3 bases from J, with 13 bases between. This CDR3 comprises 13 residues.

Only one count was recorded for this clone. The junction departs from the called germline gene at one end, perhaps through a read error. The rearrangement uses TRBV4-1 and TRBJ2-2; D gene unclear. This CDR3 is built from 13 residues. Germline V gene sequence: CDR1 MGHRA, CDR2 YSYEKL. The CDR3: CANSQVSTGELFF. CDR3 in DNA: TGCGCCAACAGCCAAGTGAGCACCGGGGAGCTGTTTTTT.

The chain combines TRBV4-1 with TRBJ1-1; D is unclear. The CDR3 totals 14 residues. Trimming took off 1 base at V and 1 base at J, with 7 bases between the two ends. From germline, CDR1 is MGHRA and CDR2 YSYEKL. This CDR3 is CASSQVGRNTEAFF. CDR3 nucleotides: TGCGCCAGCAGCCAAGTAGGAAGGAACACTGAAGCTTTCTTT.

This clone was observed a few times. This chain connects TRBV18 to TRBJ2-2; D ambiguous. The germline V and J ends were trimmed by 4 bases and 1 base, with 1 base remaining between them. CDR3 length equals 12 residues. Germline V lookup: CDR1 KGHSH, CDR2 LQKENI. For the CDR3, the DNA is TGTGCCAGCTCACTGAACACCGGGGAGCTGTTTTTT. Amino acid sequence: CASSLNTGELFF.

The gene calls are TRBV2 and TRBJ2-2; D gene ambiguous. Germline assignment: CDR1 SNHLY and CDR2 FYNNEI. The CDR3 runs to 14 residues. V lost 7 bases, J lost 0 bases, and 9 bases lay in between. DNA of the CDR3: TGTGCCAGCAAAAAGTCCCCGAACACCGGGGAGCTGTTTTTT. It translates to CASKKSPNTGELFF.

This chain joins TRBV30 and TRBJ1-3; maybe TRBD1 (6 bases). V lost 4 bases, J lost 14 bases, and 18 bases lay in between. Germline loops: CDR1 GTSNPN, CDR2 SVGIG (reference sequence). The length of the CDR3 is 12 residues. The CDR3 protein is CAWTVQGLGVYF. The CDR3 DNA reads TGTGCCTGGACCGTACAGGGTCTTGGGGTATATTTT. Drawing the rest from reference TRBV30 and TRBJ1-3, the complete variable domain is SQTIHQWPATLVQPVGSPLSLECTVEGTSNPNLYWYRQAAGRGLQLLFYSVGIGQISSEVPQNLSASRPQDRQFILSSKKLLLSDSGFYLCAWTVQGLGVYFGEGSWLTVV.

This clone was seen more than once but under ten times. V and J are TRBV5-6 and TRBJ2-5; TRBD2 matches 9 bases. The V gene's germline CDR1 is SGHDT and CDR2 YYEEEE. The length of the CDR3 is 17 residues. The V segment lost 3 bases and the J segment 0 bases; nucleotides outside the gene matches: 9. CDR3 residues: CASSSLAGTLYQETQYF. As DNA, the CDR3 is TGTGCCAGCAGCTCCCTAGCGGGAACTCTGTACCAAGAGACCCAGTACTTC.

The chain carries TRBV5-4 and TRBJ2-5; 7 nucleotides align to TRBD1. Losses at the gene ends were 2 bases for V and 5 bases for J; bases not matched to a gene: 6. This CDR3 is built from 14 residues. Germline V lookup: CDR1 SGHNT, CDR2 YYREEE (reference sequence). Here the CDR3 reads CASSLTGEPETQYF. Here the CDR3 DNA reads TGTGCCAGCAGCTTAACAGGGGAGCCGGAGACCCAGTACTTC.

V gene TRBV6-4 combines with J gene TRBJ1-4; the match to TRBD1 covers 7 bases. This CDR3 comprises 13 residues. Germline trimming cut 2 bases from V and 11 bases from J; bases unmatched to any gene: 5. In germline, CDR1 is MRHNA, CDR2 SNTAGT. The CDR3 DNA sequence: TGTGCCAGCAGTGACGAAGGGGGCGGTAAACTGTTTTTT. Translated, it gives CASSDEGGGKLFF.

The V call is TRBV7-2, the J call TRBJ2-5; TRBD1 might be the D (6 bases). V lost 2 bases and J lost 0, with 10 bases in between. The germline CDR1 and CDR2 sequences are SGHTA and FQGNSA. The CDR3 has 15 amino acids. The CDR3 bases are TGTGCCAGCAGCTTACTAGGGGGACACCAAGAGACCCAGTACTTC. Translated, it gives CASSLLGGHQETQYF.

CDR3 DNA: TGTGCCAGCAACCAGGGACAGAACTATGGCTACACCTTC. Its protein product is CASNQGQNYGYTF. The rearrangement links TRBV6-1 to TRBJ1-2, with 7 bases that match TRBD1. The germline V gene encodes CDR1 MNHNS and CDR2 SASEGT. The V and J ends lost 7 bases and 2 bases, in that order; junction bases with no gene match: 4. The CDR3 is 13 amino acids.